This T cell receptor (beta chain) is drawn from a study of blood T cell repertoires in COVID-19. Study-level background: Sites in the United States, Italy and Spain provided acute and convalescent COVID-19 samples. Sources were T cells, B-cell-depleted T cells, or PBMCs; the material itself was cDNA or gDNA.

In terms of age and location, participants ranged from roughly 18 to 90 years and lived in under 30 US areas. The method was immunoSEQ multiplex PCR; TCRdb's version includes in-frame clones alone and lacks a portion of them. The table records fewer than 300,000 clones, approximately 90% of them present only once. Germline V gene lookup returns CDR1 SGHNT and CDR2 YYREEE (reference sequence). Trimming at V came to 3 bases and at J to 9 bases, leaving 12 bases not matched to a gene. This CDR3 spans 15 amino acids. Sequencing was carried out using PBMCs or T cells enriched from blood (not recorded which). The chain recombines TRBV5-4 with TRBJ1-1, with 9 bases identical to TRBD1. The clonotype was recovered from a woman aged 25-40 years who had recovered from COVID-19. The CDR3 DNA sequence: TGTGCCAGCAGCTCAACAGGGGGCCGGGTGGGAAAAGCTTTCTTT. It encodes CASSSTGGRVGKAFF.